The clone carrying this TCR beta chain has only a few counts. Its antigen is not known. With survey level as its setting, the immunoSEQ assay was v3.0. TCRdb's table, derived via immunoSEQ multiplex PCR, lists solely in-frame clones and lacks some. The data hold around 9,700 clones, with around 75% observed a single time. The data were taken from a study of long-term antiretroviral therapy in people with HIV. Study outcomes and limitations: Once patients were on ART, diversity went higher but still fell short of transplant donor controls.

The CDR3 sequence is 15 residues long. Germline assignment: CDR1 LNHDA and CDR2 SQIVND (reference sequence). The V end was cut by 6 bases, the J end by 0 bases, with 12 bases between. Sequencing used unsorted PBMCs, obtained 1.8 years before starting antiretroviral therapy. The sequence was obtained from a man aged 35 to 55 with HIV. The chain combines TRBV19 with TRBJ1-3; TRBD1 might be the D (5 bases). CDR3 loop: CASSFDSTSGNTIYF. The CDR3 DNA reads as TGTGCCAGTAGCTTTGACAGTACCTCTGGAAACACCATATATTTT.